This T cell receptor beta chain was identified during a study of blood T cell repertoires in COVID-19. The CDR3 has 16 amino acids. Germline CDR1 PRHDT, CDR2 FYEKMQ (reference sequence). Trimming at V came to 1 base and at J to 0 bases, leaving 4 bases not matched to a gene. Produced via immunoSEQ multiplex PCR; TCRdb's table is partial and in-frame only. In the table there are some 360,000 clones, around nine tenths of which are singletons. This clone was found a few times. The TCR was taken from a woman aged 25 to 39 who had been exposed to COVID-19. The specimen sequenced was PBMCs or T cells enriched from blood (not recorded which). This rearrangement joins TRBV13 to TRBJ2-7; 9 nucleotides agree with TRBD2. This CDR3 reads CASSLVRREGSYEQYF. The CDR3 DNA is TGTGCCAGCAGCTTAGTAAGGCGGGAGGGCTCCTACGAGCAGTACTTC. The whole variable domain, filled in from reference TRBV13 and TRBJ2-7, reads AAGVIQSPRHLIKEKRETATLKCYPIPRHDTVYWYQQGPGQDPQFLISFYEKMQSDKGSIPDRFSAQQFSDYHSELNMSSLELGDSALYFCASSLVRREGSYEQYFGPGTRLTVT.